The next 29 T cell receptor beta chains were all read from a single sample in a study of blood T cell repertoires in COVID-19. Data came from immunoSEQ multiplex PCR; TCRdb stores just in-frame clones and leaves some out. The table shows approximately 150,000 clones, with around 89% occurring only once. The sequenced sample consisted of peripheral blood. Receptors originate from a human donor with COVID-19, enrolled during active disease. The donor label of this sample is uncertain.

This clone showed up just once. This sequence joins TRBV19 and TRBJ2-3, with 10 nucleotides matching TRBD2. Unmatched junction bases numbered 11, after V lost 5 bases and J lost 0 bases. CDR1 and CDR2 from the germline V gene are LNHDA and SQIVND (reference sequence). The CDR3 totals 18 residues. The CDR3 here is CASSGGLAGAPSTDTQYF. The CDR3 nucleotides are TGTGCCAGTAGTGGCGGGCTAGCGGGGGCCCCTAGCACAGATACGCAGTATTTT.

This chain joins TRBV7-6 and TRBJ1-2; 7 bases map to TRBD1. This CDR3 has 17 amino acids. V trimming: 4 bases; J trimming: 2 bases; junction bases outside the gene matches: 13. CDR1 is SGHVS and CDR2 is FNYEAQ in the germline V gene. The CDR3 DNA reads TGTGCCAGCAGCTCCCTGACAGGGCCCAGCTCCAACTATGGCTACACCTTC. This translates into CASSSLTGPSSNYGYTF.

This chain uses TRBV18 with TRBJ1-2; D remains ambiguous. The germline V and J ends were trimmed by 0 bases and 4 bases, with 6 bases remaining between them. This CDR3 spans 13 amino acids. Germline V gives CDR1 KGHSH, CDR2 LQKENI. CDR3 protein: CASSPPGRYGYTF. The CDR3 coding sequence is TGTGCCAGCTCACCACCTGGGCGCTATGGCTACACCTTC.

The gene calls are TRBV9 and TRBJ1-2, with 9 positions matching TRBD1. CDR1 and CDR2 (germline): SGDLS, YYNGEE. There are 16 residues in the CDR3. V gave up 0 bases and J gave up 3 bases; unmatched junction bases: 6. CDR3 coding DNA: TGTGCCAGCAGCGTAGACGGGACAGGGAGTGACTATGGCTACACCTTC. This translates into CASSVDGTGSDYGYTF.

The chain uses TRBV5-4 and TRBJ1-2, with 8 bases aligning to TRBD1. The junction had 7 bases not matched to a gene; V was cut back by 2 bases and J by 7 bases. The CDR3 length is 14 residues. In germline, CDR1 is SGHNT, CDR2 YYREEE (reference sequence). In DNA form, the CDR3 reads TGTGCCAGCAGCTTTTTTCAGGGGGCTGCTGGCTACACCTTC. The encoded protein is CASSFFQGAAGYTF.

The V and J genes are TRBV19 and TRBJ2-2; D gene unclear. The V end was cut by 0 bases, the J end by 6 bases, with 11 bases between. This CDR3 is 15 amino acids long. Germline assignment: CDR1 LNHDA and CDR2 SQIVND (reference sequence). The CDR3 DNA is TGTGCCAGTAGTATAGAACAGATTGGGTCCGGGGAGCTGTTTTTT. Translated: CASSIEQIGSGELFF.

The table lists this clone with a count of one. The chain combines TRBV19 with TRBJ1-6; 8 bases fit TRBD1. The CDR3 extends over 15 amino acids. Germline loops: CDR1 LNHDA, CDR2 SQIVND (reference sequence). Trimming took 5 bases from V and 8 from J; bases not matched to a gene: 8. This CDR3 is CASSPAGGADSPLHF. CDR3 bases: TGTGCCAGTAGTCCCGCAGGGGGCGCTGATTCACCCCTCCACTTT. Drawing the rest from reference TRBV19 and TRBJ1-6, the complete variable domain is DGGITQSPKYLFRKEGQNVTLSCEQNLNHDAMYWYRQDPGQGLRLIYYSQIVNDFQKGDIAEGYSVSREKKESFPLTVTSAQKNPTAFYLCASSPAGGADSPLHFGNGTRLTVT.

CDR3: CASSEGREVADTIYF. In nucleotides, the CDR3 is TGTGCCAGCAGTGAAGGCCGGGAGGTTGCAGACACCATATATTTT. This sequence joins TRBV6-1 and TRBJ1-3; unclear D gene. The CDR3 spans 15 residues. Trimming cost V 1 base and J 8 bases, with 15 bases left between them. Per germline, CDR1 MNHNS and CDR2 SASEGT.

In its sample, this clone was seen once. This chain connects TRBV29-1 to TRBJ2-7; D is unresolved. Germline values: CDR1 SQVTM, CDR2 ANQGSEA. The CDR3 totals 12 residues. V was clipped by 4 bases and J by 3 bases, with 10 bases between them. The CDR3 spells CSVARSFYEQYF. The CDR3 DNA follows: TGCAGCGTTGCTAGATCTTTCTACGAGCAGTACTTC.

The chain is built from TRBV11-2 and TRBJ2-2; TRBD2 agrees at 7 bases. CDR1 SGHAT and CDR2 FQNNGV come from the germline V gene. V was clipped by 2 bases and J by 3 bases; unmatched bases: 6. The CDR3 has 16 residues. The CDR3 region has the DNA TGTGCCAGCAGCTTAAGACTAGCCGGCTACACCGGGGAGCTGTTTTTT. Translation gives CASSLRLAGYTGELFF. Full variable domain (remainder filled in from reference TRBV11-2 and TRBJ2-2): EAGVAQSPRYKIIEKRQSVAFWCNPISGHATLYWYQQILGQGPKLLIQFQNNGVVDDSQLPKDRFSAERLKGVDSTLKIQPAKLEDSAVYLCASSLRLAGYTGELFFGEGSRLTVL.

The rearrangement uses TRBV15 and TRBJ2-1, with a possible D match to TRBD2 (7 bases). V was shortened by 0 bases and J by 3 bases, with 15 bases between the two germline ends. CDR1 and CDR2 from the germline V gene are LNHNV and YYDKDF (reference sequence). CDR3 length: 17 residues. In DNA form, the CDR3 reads TGTGCCACCAGCAGAGATAAGGGGGGGGTTATCTACAATGAGCAGTTCTTC. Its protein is CATSRDKGGVIYNEQFF.

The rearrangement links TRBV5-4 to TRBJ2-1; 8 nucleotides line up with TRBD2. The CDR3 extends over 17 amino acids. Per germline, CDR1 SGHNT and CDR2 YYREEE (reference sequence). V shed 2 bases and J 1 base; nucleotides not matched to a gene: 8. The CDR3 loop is CASSLMPSGFSYNEQFF. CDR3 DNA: TGTGCCAGCAGCTTAATGCCTAGCGGGTTTTCCTACAATGAGCAGTTCTTC.

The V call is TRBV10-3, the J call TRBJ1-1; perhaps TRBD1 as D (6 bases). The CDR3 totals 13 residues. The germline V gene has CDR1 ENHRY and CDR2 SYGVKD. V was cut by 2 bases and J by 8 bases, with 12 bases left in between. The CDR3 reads CAISEGGQREAFF. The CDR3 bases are TGTGCCATCAGTGAGGGAGGACAGAGGGAAGCTTTCTTT.

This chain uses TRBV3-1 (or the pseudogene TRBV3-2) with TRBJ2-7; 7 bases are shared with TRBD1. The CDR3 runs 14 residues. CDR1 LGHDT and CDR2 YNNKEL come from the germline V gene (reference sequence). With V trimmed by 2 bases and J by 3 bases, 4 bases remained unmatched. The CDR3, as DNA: TGTGCCAGCAGCCAAAGGGGGCAAGTCTACGAGCAGTACTTC. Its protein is CASSQRGQVYEQYF.

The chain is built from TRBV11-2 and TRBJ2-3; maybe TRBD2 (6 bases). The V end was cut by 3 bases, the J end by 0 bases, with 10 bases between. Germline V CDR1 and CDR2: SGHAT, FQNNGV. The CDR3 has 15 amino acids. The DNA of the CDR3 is TGTGCCAGCAGCTTCGGGACTGGGAGCACAGATACGCAGTATTTT. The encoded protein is CASSFGTGSTDTQYF. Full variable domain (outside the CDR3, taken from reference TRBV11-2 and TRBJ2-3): EAGVAQSPRYKIIEKRQSVAFWCNPISGHATLYWYQQILGQGPKLLIQFQNNGVVDDSQLPKDRFSAERLKGVDSTLKIQPAKLEDSAVYLCASSFGTGSTDTQYFGPGTRLTVL.

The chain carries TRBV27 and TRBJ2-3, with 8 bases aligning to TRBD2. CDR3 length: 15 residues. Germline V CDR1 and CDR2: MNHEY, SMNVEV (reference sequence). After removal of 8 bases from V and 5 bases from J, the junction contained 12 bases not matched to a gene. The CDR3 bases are TGTGCCAGCGGCTCCTTTCCGGGAGGGGTAGATACGCAGTATTTT. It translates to CASGSFPGGVDTQYF.

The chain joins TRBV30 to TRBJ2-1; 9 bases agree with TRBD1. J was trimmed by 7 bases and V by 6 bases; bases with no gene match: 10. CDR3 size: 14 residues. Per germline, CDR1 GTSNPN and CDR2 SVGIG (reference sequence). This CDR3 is CACPPGTGRNEQFF. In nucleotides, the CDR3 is TGTGCCTGCCCCCCCGGGACAGGGCGGAATGAGCAGTTCTTC.

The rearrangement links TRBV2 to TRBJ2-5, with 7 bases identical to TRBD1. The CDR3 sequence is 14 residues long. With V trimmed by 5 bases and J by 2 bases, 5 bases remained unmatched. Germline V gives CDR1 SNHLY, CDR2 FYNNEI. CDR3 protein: CASSLDREQETQYF. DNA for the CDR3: TGTGCCAGCAGTTTAGACAGGGAACAAGAGACCCAGTACTTC.

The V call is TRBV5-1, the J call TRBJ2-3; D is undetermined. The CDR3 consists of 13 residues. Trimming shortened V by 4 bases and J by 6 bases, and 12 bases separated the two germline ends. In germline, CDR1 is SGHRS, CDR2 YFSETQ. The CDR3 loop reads CASSVRPADTQYF. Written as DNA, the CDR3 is TGCGCCAGCAGCGTGAGGCCAGCCGATACGCAGTATTTT.

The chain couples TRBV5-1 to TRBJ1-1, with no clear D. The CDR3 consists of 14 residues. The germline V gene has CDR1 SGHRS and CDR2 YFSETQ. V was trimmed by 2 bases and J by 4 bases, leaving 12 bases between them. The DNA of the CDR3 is TGCGCCAGCAGCTTATTGGGAGAAGGCACTGAAGCTTTCTTT. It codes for CASSLLGEGTEAFF.

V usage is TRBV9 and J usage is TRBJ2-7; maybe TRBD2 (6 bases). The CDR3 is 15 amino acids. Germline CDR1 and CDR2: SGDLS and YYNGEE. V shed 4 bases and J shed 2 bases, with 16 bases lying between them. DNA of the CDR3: TGTGCCAGCAGCCCCCTGGGCGGGGCACCCTACGAGCAGTACTTC. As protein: CASSPLGGAPYEQYF. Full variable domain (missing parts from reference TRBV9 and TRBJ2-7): DSGVTQTPKHLITATGQRVTLRCSPRSGDLSVYWYQQSLDQGLQFLIQYYNGEERAKGNILERFSAQQFPDLHSELNLSSLELGDSALYFCASSPLGGAPYEQYFGPGTRLTVT.

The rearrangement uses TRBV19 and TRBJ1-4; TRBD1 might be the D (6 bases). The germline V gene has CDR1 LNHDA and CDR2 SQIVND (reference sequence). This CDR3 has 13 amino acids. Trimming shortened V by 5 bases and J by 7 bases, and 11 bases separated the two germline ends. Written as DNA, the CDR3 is TGTGCCAGTAGTTCTACAGGGAGTGAAAAACTGTTTTTT. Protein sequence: CASSSTGSEKLFF.

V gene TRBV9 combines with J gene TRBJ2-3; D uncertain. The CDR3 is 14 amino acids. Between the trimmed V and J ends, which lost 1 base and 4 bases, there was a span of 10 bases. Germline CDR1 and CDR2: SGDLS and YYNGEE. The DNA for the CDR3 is TGTGCCAGCAGCGTAAGCGAGAGCGCAGATACGCAGTATTTT. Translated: CASSVSESADTQYF.

CDR3: CASSPGTVAEKLFF. The CDR3 DNA is TGTGCCAGCTCACCCGGGACAGTGGCTGAAAAACTGTTTTTT. The V call is TRBV18, the J call TRBJ1-4; 7 nucleotides line up with TRBD1. This CDR3 comprises 14 residues. V lost 3 bases to trimming and J lost 7 bases; unmatched junction nucleotides: 5. Per the germline V gene, CDR1 is KGHSH and CDR2 is LQKENI.

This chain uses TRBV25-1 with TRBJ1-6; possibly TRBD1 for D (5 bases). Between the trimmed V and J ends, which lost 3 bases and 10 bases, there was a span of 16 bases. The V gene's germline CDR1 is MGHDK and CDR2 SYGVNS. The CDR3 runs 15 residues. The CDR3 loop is CASSDVTGNSSPLHF. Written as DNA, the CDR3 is TGTGCCAGCAGTGACGTAACAGGAAACTCCTCACCCCTCCACTTT.

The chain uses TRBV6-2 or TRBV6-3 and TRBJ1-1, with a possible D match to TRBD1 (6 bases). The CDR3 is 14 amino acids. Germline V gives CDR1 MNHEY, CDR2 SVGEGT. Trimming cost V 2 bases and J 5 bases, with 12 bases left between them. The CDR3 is CASSYLEQGTEAFF. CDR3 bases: TGTGCCAGCAGTTACCTGGAACAGGGTACTGAAGCTTTCTTT.

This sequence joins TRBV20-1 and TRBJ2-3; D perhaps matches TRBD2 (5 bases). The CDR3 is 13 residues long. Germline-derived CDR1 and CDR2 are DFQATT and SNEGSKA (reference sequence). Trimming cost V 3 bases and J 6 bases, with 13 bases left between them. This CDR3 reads CSASSARGDTQYF. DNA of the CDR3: TGCAGTGCTAGTTCTGCTAGAGGGGATACGCAGTATTTT.

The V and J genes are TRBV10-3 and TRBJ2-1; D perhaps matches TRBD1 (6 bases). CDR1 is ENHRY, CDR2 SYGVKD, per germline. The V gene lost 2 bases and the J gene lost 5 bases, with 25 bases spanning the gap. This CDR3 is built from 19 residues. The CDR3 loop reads CAISEKFGTSPRDDNEQFF. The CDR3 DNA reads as TGTGCCATCAGTGAGAAATTCGGGACAAGTCCCAGGGACGACAATGAGCAGTTCTTC.

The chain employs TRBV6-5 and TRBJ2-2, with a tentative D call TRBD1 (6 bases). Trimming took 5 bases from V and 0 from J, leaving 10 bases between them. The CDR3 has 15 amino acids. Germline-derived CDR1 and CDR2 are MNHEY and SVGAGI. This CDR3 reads CASSRRQANTGELFF. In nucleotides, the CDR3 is TGTGCCAGCAGTCGGCGACAGGCGAACACCGGGGAGCTGTTTTTT.